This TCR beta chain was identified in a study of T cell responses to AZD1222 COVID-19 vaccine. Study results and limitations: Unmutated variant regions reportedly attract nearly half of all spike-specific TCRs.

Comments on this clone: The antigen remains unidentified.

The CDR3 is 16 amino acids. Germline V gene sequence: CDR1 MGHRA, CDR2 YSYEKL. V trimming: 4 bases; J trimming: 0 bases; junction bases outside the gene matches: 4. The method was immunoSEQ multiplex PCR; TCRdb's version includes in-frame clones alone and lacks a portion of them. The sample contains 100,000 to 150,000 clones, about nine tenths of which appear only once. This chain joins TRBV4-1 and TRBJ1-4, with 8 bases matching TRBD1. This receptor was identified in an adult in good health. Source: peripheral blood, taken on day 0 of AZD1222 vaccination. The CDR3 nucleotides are TGCGCCAGCAGCCGGTCACAGGGGGCAACTAATGAAAAACTGTTTTTT. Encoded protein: CASSRSQGATNEKLFF.